Listed below are T cell receptor beta chains from one sample, sequenced in a study of T-cell memory formation after mild COVID-19. TCRdb independently ran MiXCR on the 5' RACE reads; one entry per CDR3 protein. Among 250,000 to 350,000 distinct CDR3 sequences, just under 20% were seen once, and the ten largest hold 20% to 25%. Material: PBMCs or a T cell subset sorted from them (not recorded which). These TCRs come from a young man who had mild COVID-19 (a few samples of this study predate the infection). Cell type and time point are not known. Both conserved end residues are part of each CDR3. Each record gives: clone size, V gene, J gene, D gene, CDR3 length, CDR3 DNA, CDR3 protein. The D gene is left open where the match is weak. A row's size may be missing; if present it is once, few, many or a size class.

size: -; V: TRBV10-1; J: TRBJ2-5; D: -; length: 11; DNA: TGCGCCAGCAGTGCTCAAGGTACCCAGTACTTC; CDR3: CASSAQGTQYF
size: -; V: TRBV23-1; J: TRBJ1-5; D: -; length: 15; DNA: TGCGCCAGGCCGGGGGGGACCTGGAGCAATCAGCCCCAGCATTTT; CDR3: CARPGGTWSNQPQHF
size: -; V: TRBV7-2; J: TRBJ2-7; D: -; length: 15; DNA: TGTGCCAGCAGCTTAGCGCAGGGAGGCCCCTACGAGCAGTACTTC; CDR3: CASSLAQGGPYEQYF
size: few; V: TRBV9; J: TRBJ2-1; D: -; length: 14; DNA: TGTGCCAGCAGCGTAGGGCGGGGTTCGAATGAGCAGTTCTTC; CDR3: CASSVGRGSNEQFF
size: few; V: TRBV4-3; J: TRBJ2-7; D: -; length: 16; DNA: TGCGCCAGCAGCCAAGAAAGCGTCCCGGGCTCCTACGAGCAGTACTTC; CDR3: CASSQESVPGSYEQYF
size: few; V: TRBV27; J: TRBJ1-6; D: -; length: 10; DNA: TGTGCCAGCGGTTCATCACCCCTCCACTTT; CDR3: CASGSSPLHF
size: few; V: TRBV18; J: TRBJ1-5; D: -; length: 16; DNA: TGTGCCAGCTCACCTCGCAGGGAGAGGTGGGGTCAGCCCCAGCATTTT; CDR3: CASSPRRERWGQPQHF
size: -; V: TRBV9; J: TRBJ2-3; D: -; length: 13; DNA: TGTGCCAGCAGCCTGACGACCCCTGCTACGCAGTATTTT; CDR3: CASSLTTPATQYF
size: few; V: TRBV2; J: TRBJ1-2; D: -; length: 14; DNA: TGTGCCAGTAGAAAGGAGACGCCTGGCTATGGCTACACCTTC; CDR3: CASRKETPGYGYTF
size: -; V: TRBV6-5; J: TRBJ1-5; D: -; length: 15; DNA: TGTGCCAGCAGTTACTCAAGAGCCCAGGGGCAGCCCCAGCATTTT; CDR3: CASSYSRAQGQPQHF
size: -; V: TRBV2; J: TRBJ1-2; D: -; length: 13; DNA: TGTGCCAGCAAGAGGGTAATAGGGGATGGCTACACCTTC; CDR3: CASKRVIGDGYTF
size: once; V: TRBV4-1; J: TRBJ1-2; D: -; length: 14; DNA: TGCGCCAGCAGCCATCCAAGGGGGGGCTATGGCTACACCTTC; CDR3: CASSHPRGGYGYTF
size: once; V: TRBV5-1; J: TRBJ2-1; D: -; length: 12; DNA: TGCGCCAGCAGCGGTAGGGGCCATGAGCAGTTCTTC; CDR3: CASSGRGHEQFF
size: few; V: TRBV6-1; J: TRBJ1-2; D: -; length: 12; DNA: TGTGCCAGCGCTACAGGGTTCTATGGCTACACCTTC; CDR3: CASATGFYGYTF
size: -; V: TRBV4-3; J: TRBJ1-1; D: TRBD1; length: 13; DNA: TGCGCCAGCAGCCAATGGACAGGGTCTGAAGCTTTCTTT; CDR3: CASSQWTGSEAFF
size: -; V: TRBV7-2; J: TRBJ1-6; D: TRBD1; length: 15; DNA: TGTGCCAGCAGCTGGGGGGGACAGGCGGTTTCACCCCTCCACTTT; CDR3: CASSWGGQAVSPLHF
size: -; V: TRBV18; J: TRBJ2-4; D: TRBD1; length: 14; DNA: TGTGCCAGCTCACCGACAGGGTCATTGGACATTCAGTACTTC; CDR3: CASSPTGSLDIQYF
size: few; V: TRBV7-2; J: TRBJ2-7; D: -; length: 13; DNA: TGTGCCAGCAGCTTACAGGGGCATGGCGAGCAGTACTTC; CDR3: CASSLQGHGEQYF
size: -; V: TRBV7-8; J: TRBJ1-1; D: -; length: 15; DNA: TGTGCCAGCAGCTTGTCTTACACCAAGAACACTGAAGCTTTCTTT; CDR3: CASSLSYTKNTEAFF
size: many; V: TRBV5-1; J: TRBJ2-2; D: -; length: 15; DNA: TGCGCCAGCAGCTTGCAGGACCTCAACACCGGGGAGCTGTTTTTT; CDR3: CASSLQDLNTGELFF
size: -; V: TRBV7-9; J: TRBJ2-5; D: TRBD1; length: 15; DNA: TGTGCCAGCAGCCAGGGGACAGGGGATTTGGAGACCCAGTACTTC; CDR3: CASSQGTGDLETQYF
size: -; V: TRBV12-3/TRBV12-4; J: TRBJ1-2; D: -; length: 12; DNA: TGTGCCAGCTCGCATGGGATCTATGGCTACACCTTC; CDR3: CASSHGIYGYTF
size: -; V: TRBV20-1; J: TRBJ1-2; D: -; length: 13; DNA: TGCAGTGCTAGAGATCCGGATAACTATGGCTACACCTTC; CDR3: CSARDPDNYGYTF
size: -; V: TRBV7-2; J: TRBJ2-3; D: TRBD2; length: 15; DNA: TGTGCCAGCAGCTTATATGCGGGGGGGGAAGATACGCAGTATTTT; CDR3: CASSLYAGGEDTQYF
size: few; V: TRBV29-1; J: TRBJ2-3; D: TRBD2; length: 13; DNA: TGCAGCGTCGCGGGGGGGAGCACAGATACGCAGTATTTT; CDR3: CSVAGGSTDTQYF
size: few; V: TRBV7-9; J: TRBJ2-2; D: -; length: 13; DNA: TGTGCCAGCAGCTTAAGGGCTACCGGGGAGCTGTTTTTT; CDR3: CASSLRATGELFF
size: few; V: TRBV29-1; J: TRBJ1-6; D: -; length: 13; DNA: TGCAGCGTCCGGGAGGTTGATAATTCACCCCTCCACTTT; CDR3: CSVREVDNSPLHF
size: many; V: TRBV20-1; J: TRBJ1-5; D: TRBD1; length: 15; DNA: TGCAGTGCTCCCCCCGGGACAGGGGGCCCTCAGCCCCAGCATTTT; CDR3: CSAPPGTGGPQPQHF
size: -; V: TRBV28; J: TRBJ2-1; D: -; length: 12; DNA: TGTGCCAGCAGTTTACTGGGAAAGGAGCAGTTCTTC; CDR3: CASSLLGKEQFF
size: few; V: TRBV4-3; J: TRBJ2-5; D: TRBD2; length: 14; DNA: TGCGCCAGCAGCCAGGCTAGCGGGTGGGAGACCCAGTACTTC; CDR3: CASSQASGWETQYF
size: -; V: TRBV7-8; J: TRBJ1-1; D: -; length: 14; DNA: TGTGCCAGCAGCCCTAGGGTAGGGATCACTGAAGCTTTCTTT; CDR3: CASSPRVGITEAFF
size: -; V: TRBV7-9; J: TRBJ2-7; D: -; length: 13; DNA: TGTGCCAGCAGCTCTCTGGACTTCTACGAGCAGTACTTC; CDR3: CASSSLDFYEQYF
size: -; V: TRBV7-8; J: TRBJ2-5; D: -; length: 14; DNA: TGTGCCAGCAGCTTAGGATCTCTCTCAGAGACCCAGTACTTC; CDR3: CASSLGSLSETQYF
size: few; V: TRBV12-3/TRBV12-4; J: TRBJ2-2; D: TRBD1; length: 15; DNA: TGTGCCAGCAGAGCCCACAGGGGGCATACAGGGGAGCTGTTTTTT; CDR3: CASRAHRGHTGELFF
size: -; V: TRBV5-1; J: TRBJ2-1; D: TRBD1; length: 16; DNA: TGCGCCAGCAGCGCTAGGACAGGGAGCGTGTCCAATGAGCAGTTCTTC; CDR3: CASSARTGSVSNEQFF
size: few; V: TRBV6-1; J: TRBJ2-5; D: -; length: 18; DNA: TGTGCCAGCAGTGAAGCGTTTTTGAAGGCCGACAAAGAAGAGACCCAGTACTTC; CDR3: CASSEAFLKADKEETQYF
size: -; V: TRBV25-1; J: TRBJ1-2; D: -; length: 13; DNA: TGTGCCAGCAGCAGGGCGGGGGACTATGGCTACACCTTC; CDR3: CASSRAGDYGYTF
size: many; V: TRBV7-6; J: TRBJ1-1; D: -; length: 14; DNA: TGTGCCAGCAGCTTGATGGGGGGGAACACTGAAGCTTTCTTT; CDR3: CASSLMGGNTEAFF
size: -; V: TRBV6-2/TRBV6-3; J: TRBJ2-5; D: TRBD2; length: 16; DNA: TGTGCCAGCAGTTACTATCCAGCGGGGGTCAAAGAGACCCAGTACTTC; CDR3: CASSYYPAGVKETQYF
size: -; V: TRBV7-6; J: TRBJ2-3; D: -; length: 15; DNA: TGTGCCAGCAGCTTGAGTAACGGGGAGACAGATACGCAGTATTTT; CDR3: CASSLSNGETDTQYF
size: -; V: TRBV20-1; J: TRBJ1-2; D: -; length: 11; DNA: TGCAGTGCTAGTCCAGGGGAAGGCTACACCTTC; CDR3: CSASPGEGYTF
size: -; V: TRBV7-7; J: TRBJ2-1; D: -; length: 15; DNA: TGTGCCAGCAGCCCCGAAGGGAGCACTTACAATGAGCAGTTCTTC; CDR3: CASSPEGSTYNEQFF
size: -; V: TRBV5-1; J: TRBJ1-1; D: -; length: 13; DNA: TGCGCCAGCAATGAATTTTCAAACACTGAAGCTTTCTTT; CDR3: CASNEFSNTEAFF
size: few; V: TRBV18; J: TRBJ1-2; D: -; length: 15; DNA: TGTGCCAGCTCACCGGGGGGGTCGGCTAACTATGGCTACACCTTC; CDR3: CASSPGGSANYGYTF
size: many; V: TRBV7-3; J: TRBJ2-1; D: TRBD1; length: 13; DNA: TGTGCCAGCAGCTTGAACAGGGGCGATGAGCAGTTCTTC; CDR3: CASSLNRGDEQFF
size: -; V: TRBV29-1; J: TRBJ1-2; D: -; length: 15; DNA: TGCAGCGTTGATACCGGGCAGCGGGCTAACTATGGCTACACCTTC; CDR3: CSVDTGQRANYGYTF
size: -; V: TRBV19; J: TRBJ2-2; D: -; length: 16; DNA: TGTGCCAGTAGTACCCGCCGGTTGGCGAACACCGGGGAGCTGTTTTTT; CDR3: CASSTRRLANTGELFF
size: few; V: TRBV28; J: TRBJ1-1; D: TRBD1; length: 13; DNA: TGTGCCAGCAGTCCCTCGACAGGGACTGAAGCTTTCTTT; CDR3: CASSPSTGTEAFF
size: -; V: TRBV7-3; J: TRBJ1-6; D: -; length: 15; DNA: TGTGCCAGCAGCTCCACCGGAGAGATAAATTCACCCCTCCACTTT; CDR3: CASSSTGEINSPLHF
size: -; V: TRBV5-1; J: TRBJ2-1; D: TRBD1; length: 13; DNA: TGCGCCAGCAGCTTGGGTGGGACAGGGGGCAGGTTCTTC; CDR3: CASSLGGTGGRFF
size: -; V: TRBV7-3; J: TRBJ2-3; D: -; length: 14; DNA: TGTGCCAGCAGCATGGACTATTACACAGATACGCAGTATTTT; CDR3: CASSMDYYTDTQYF
size: -; V: TRBV15; J: TRBJ1-6; D: TRBD1; length: 14; DNA: TGTGCCACCAGCGGGGACAGGGATTATTCACCCCTCCACTTT; CDR3: CATSGDRDYSPLHF
size: -; V: TRBV7-6; J: TRBJ1-6; D: -; length: 13; DNA: TGTGCCAGCAGCCGGAGCCTGGGTTCACCCCTCCACTTT; CDR3: CASSRSLGSPLHF